These T cell receptor beta chains were read from a single sample in a study of PD-L1 blockade in urothelial cancer. Sequenced by immunoSEQ multiplex PCR; TCRdb stores in-frame clones only, minus some. Here the sample spans 43,000 or so clones, around 80% being singletons. Sequencing was performed on PBMCs, taken around atezolizumab (anti-PD-L1) treatment. The receptors stem from a man aged 55-75 years with urothelial cancer. Both conserved end residues are part of each CDR3. A D gene is named only where the DNA matches it firmly. Size is stated for part of the rows, as once, few or many counts, or as a class when the clone is expanded.

>TRBV5-1|-|TRBJ1-2|-
TGCGCCAGCAGCTTCGAGGGTGACTATGGCTACACCTTC
CASSFEGDYGYTF
>TRBV9|-|TRBJ1-3|TRBD1
TGTGCCAGCAGCACACGACAGGGACCGAGCTCTGGAAACACCATATATTTT
CASSTRQGPSSGNTIYF
>TRBV5-1|-|TRBJ2-1|-
TGCGCCAGCAGCTTGGAGACTCGAGGTGGCGATGAGCAGTTCTTC
CASSLETRGGDEQFF
>TRBV4-1|-|TRBJ1-5|TRBD1
TGCGCCAGCAGGACAAACCAGGACAGGGGTAATTCTGAGCCCCAGCATTTT
CASRTNQDRGNSEPQHF
>TRBV28|-|TRBJ1-2|TRBD1
TGTGCCAGCAGGGGCGGGACAGTCGGTGGCTACACCTTC
CASRGGTVGGYTF
>TRBV5-1|-|TRBJ2-2|-
TGCGCCAGCAGCTTAGGAGGGGATTACACCGGGGAGCTGTTTTTT
CASSLGGDYTGELFF
>TRBV15|-|TRBJ1-2|TRBD1
TGTGCCACCAGCAGAGACGGACAGGGGCCATTCTATGGCTACACCTTC
CATSRDGQGPFYGYTF
>TRBV6-6|-|TRBJ1-2|-
TGTGCCAGCACCCAGGGCTTCTATGGCTACACCTTC
CASTQGFYGYTF
>TRBV27|-|TRBJ2-3|TRBD2
TGTGCCAGCTGCCTCTTGGTGGCGGGAGGGCCAGATACGCAGTATTTT
CASCLLVAGGPDTQYF
>TRBV5-1|-|TRBJ1-6|-
TGCGCCAGCAGCTCCGGGACACCTAATTCACCCCTCCACTTT
CASSSGTPNSPLHF
>TRBV6-1|-|TRBJ2-6|-
TGTGCCATCACTCCAAGGGGGTCTGGGGCCAACGTCCTGACTTTC
CAITPRGSGANVLTF
>TRBV6-1|many|TRBJ2-1|TRBD1
TGTGCCACCCAAACGGGACAGGGATATGAGCAGTTCTTC
CATQTGQGYEQFF
>TRBV11-2|-|TRBJ2-3|TRBD2
TGTGCCAGCAGCTCGGGACTAGCGGGGGTGGGAACAGATACGCAGTATTTT
CASSSGLAGVGTDTQYF
>TRBV5-1|-|TRBJ2-7|-
TGCGCCAGCAGCTTGGTTAGGGGAGGCTCCTACGAGCAGTACTTC
CASSLVRGGSYEQYF
>TRBV4-2|-|TRBJ2-7|TRBD2
TGTGCCAGCAGCCAGTTAGCGGGGGGCCTTTCCTACGAGCAGTACTTC
CASSQLAGGLSYEQYF
>TRBV6-4|-|TRBJ2-5|TRBD1
TGTGCCAGCAAGACAGGGGGGGTTAAAGAGACCCAGTACTTC
CASKTGGVKETQYF
>TRBV19|once|TRBJ1-2|-
TGTGCCAGTAGGGCGCGGGCCGGCGGAATGGGCTACACCTTC
CASRARAGGMGYTF
>TRBV18|-|TRBJ2-5|-
TGTGCCAGCTCACCCCGGGAGACAGAGACCCAGTACTTC
CASSPRETETQYF
>TRBV14|-|TRBJ1-2|-
TGTGCCAGCAGCCAAGAGCCAAGGGGGGGCTACACCTTC
CASSQEPRGGYTF
>TRBV28|-|TRBJ1-2|TRBD1
TGTGCCAGCAGTTTCCAGGGGGCACGGGGCTACACCTTC
CASSFQGARGYTF
>TRBV27|-|TRBJ1-5|TRBD1
TGTGCCAGCAGTCCGGCGACAGGGAATCAGCCCCAGCATTTT
CASSPATGNQPQHF
>TRBV5-1|few|TRBJ2-7|TRBD2
TGCGCCAGCAGCTCGGGGGGGACTACATCCTACGAGCAGTACTTC
CASSSGGTTSYEQYF
>TRBV27|-|TRBJ2-7|TRBD1
TGTGCCAGCAGTTCCGATGCGAGACAGGGATTTACCGACTCCTACGAGCAGTACTTC
CASSSDARQGFTDSYEQYF
>TRBV7-2|-|TRBJ2-3|-
TGTGCCAGCAGCCCCCGTGCTAGTCAATCAGATACGCAGTATTTT
CASSPRASQSDTQYF
>TRBV11-2|-|TRBJ1-1|-
TGTGCCAGCAGCCCCGGACATAACACTGAAGCTTTCTTT
CASSPGHNTEAFF
>TRBV28|-|TRBJ1-4|TRBD1
TGTGCCAGCAGCCCTACCTCACACAGGGGGCCTAATGAAAAACTGTTTTTT
CASSPTSHRGPNEKLFF
>TRBV19|-|TRBJ2-1|TRBD2
TGTGCCAGTAGTATAGATCCGGCGGGAGGACCCTACAATGAGCAGTTCTTC
CASSIDPAGGPYNEQFF
>TRBV27|-|TRBJ2-3|-
TGTGCCAGCAGTTTAGTGGGCCGAATGGGGGGACTTAGCACAGATACGCAGTATTTT
CASSLVGRMGGLSTDTQYF
>TRBV5-8|-|TRBJ1-2|TRBD1
TGTGCCAGCAGCTTGCGAACAGGGGGGTATGGCTACACCTTC
CASSLRTGGYGYTF
>TRBV5-6|-|TRBJ2-1|-
TGTGCCAGCAGCTTGGGAGCGTCGACTTACAATGAGCAGTTCTTC
CASSLGASTYNEQFF
>TRBV7-9|-|TRBJ1-5|-
TGTGCCAGCAGCTCTCAGGGGCCCGGTAGCAATCAGCCCCAGCATTTT
CASSSQGPGSNQPQHF
>TRBV30|-|TRBJ2-3|-
TGTGCCTGGAGTGTTGGAGGAAGCACAGATACGCAGTATTTT
CAWSVGGSTDTQYF
>TRBV5-1|-|TRBJ2-7|TRBD1
TGCGCCAGCAGCCCGGGACAGGGGATGGGCGAGCAGTACTTC
CASSPGQGMGEQYF
>TRBV5-1|-|TRBJ2-7|-
TGCGCCAGCAGCTTGGTCCCACCTACCCAACAGGGTCCCTACGAGCAGTACTTC
CASSLVPPTQQGPYEQYF
>TRBV28|-|TRBJ1-4|-
TGTGCCAGCAGCCTCCCGCTAGGGGCCTCAACTAATGAAAAACTGTTTTTT
CASSLPLGASTNEKLFF
>TRBV7-2|-|TRBJ2-5|TRBD2
TGTGCCAGCAGCTCGGGACTAGCGGGGGGCTCCGGAGAGACCCAGTACTTC
CASSSGLAGGSGETQYF
>TRBV28|-|TRBJ1-4|TRBD1
TGTGCCAGCAGTTTCACAGGGGATGAAAAACTGTTTTTT
CASSFTGDEKLFF
>TRBV5-1|-|TRBJ1-1|TRBD1
TGCGCCAGCAAACGGACAGGGAACACTGAAGCTTTCTTT
CASKRTGNTEAFF
>TRBV28|-|TRBJ2-7|-
TGTGCCAGCACCTTGGCTGGGCCCCCCTACGAGCAGTACTTC
CASTLAGPPYEQYF
>TRBV27|-|TRBJ1-5|TRBD1
TGTGCCAGTTCGGAACAGGGGGGGGTTCAGCCCCAGCATTTT
CASSEQGGVQPQHF
>TRBV5-4|-|TRBJ1-1|-
TGTGCCAGCAGCTTGGACCCAGACTTGAACACTGAAGCTTTCTTT
CASSLDPDLNTEAFF
>TRBV19|once|TRBJ2-5|TRBD1
TGTGCCAGTAGTAATACCGGGACAGGGGTAGAGACCCAGTACTTC
CASSNTGTGVETQYF
>TRBV27|few|TRBJ1-6|TRBD1
TGTGCCAGCACGACGACAGGGGATGATTCACCCCTCCACTTT
CASTTTGDDSPLHF
>TRBV15|-|TRBJ1-2|-
TGTGCCACCAGCAGAGACCCGTCGACGGGGAACTATGGCTACACCTTC
CATSRDPSTGNYGYTF
>TRBV5-6|-|TRBJ2-7|-
TGTGCCAGCAGTAATAAGTTGAGCTACGAGCAGTACTTC
CASSNKLSYEQYF
>TRBV5-1|-|TRBJ1-1|-
TGCGCCAGCAGCTTGGCCCAAGGGGGAACCCCCACTGAAGCTTTCTTT
CASSLAQGGTPTEAFF
>TRBV30|-|TRBJ1-3|TRBD1
TGTGCCTGGAGTGTAACCAGGGGGTTCACTACCAGCTCTGGAAACACCATATATTTT
CAWSVTRGFTTSSGNTIYF
>TRBV5-1|-|TRBJ2-7|-
TGCGCCAGCAGCTTAACAGGGAGGGCCTACGAGCAGTACTTC
CASSLTGRAYEQYF
>TRBV7-9|-|TRBJ1-4|-
TGTGCCAGCAGCTTTCAGGGTGGTACTAATGAAAAACTGTTTTTT
CASSFQGGTNEKLFF